The TCR beta chain described here comes from a study of CD8+ T cells in alopecia areata. CDR1 is SGHAT and CDR2 is FQNNGV in the germline V gene. V lost 4 bases and J lost 6, with 9 bases in between. This CDR3 is built from 13 residues. TCR sequencing used cDNA made by reverse transcription of extracted RNA. Generated by immunoSEQ multiplex PCR, the TCRdb table keeps only in-frame clones and is missing some. The sample lists more than 75,000 clones, 35% to 45% occurring once. This chain links TRBV11-2 with TRBJ2-2, with D perhaps being TRBD1 or TRBD2 (5 bases each). The sequence derives from a human donor with alopecia areata. The specimen was CD4+ T cells sorted from blood. CDR3 protein: CASSWDPAGELFF. DNA of the CDR3: TGTGCCAGCAGCTGGGACCCAGCCGGGGAGCTGTTTTTT.